The 8 T cell receptor beta chains given below trace back to one sample, sequenced in a study of CD8+CD57+ T cells in acquired aplastic anemia. Flow cytometry had shown expanded CD8+CD57+ cells in the patients chosen for sequencing. Genomic DNA acted as the template from which TCR beta VDJ combination and CDR3 sequence profiling were carried out. TCRdb fed the reads into MiXCR, producing one record per CDR3 protein. The data contain around 250,000 distinct CDR3 sequences, less than 85% of them singletons. Sequencing was performed on sorted CD4+, CD8+, or CD8+CD57+ T cells (not recorded which) from PBMCs. The origin of the receptors is a human donor with aplastic anemia.

For this clonotype: Mismatch with germline at one junction end may stem from a read error. The CDR3: CASSLSPDGSPLHF. CDR3 DNA: TGTGCCAGCAGCTTGAGTCCAGATGGTTCACCCCTTCACTTT. The V call is TRBV7-8, the J call TRBJ1-6; no clear D gene. CDR1 is SGHVS and CDR2 is FQNEAQ in the germline V gene. The CDR3 has 14 residues.

The rearrangement uses TRBV7-2 and TRBJ2-1; a weak D match, TRBD2 (6 bases). In germline, CDR1 is SGHTA, CDR2 FQGNSA. Trimming stripped 0 bases from V and 16 bases from J, with 22 bases between. The length of the CDR3 is 15 residues. CDR3 sequence reads: CASSLAGGPAKQYFF. The CDR3 DNA follows: TGTGCCAGCAGCTTAGCTGGAGGGCCGGCTAAGCAGTATTTCTTC. Based on the CDR3 plus reference TRBV7-2 and TRBJ2-1, the full variable domain is GAGVSQSPSNKVTEKGKDVELRCDPISGHTALYWYRQSLGQGLEFLIYFQGNSAPDKSGLPSDRFSAERTGGSVSTLTIQRTQQEDSAVYLCASSLAGGPAKQYFFGPGTRLTVL.

This sequence joins TRBV7-6 and TRBJ2-5; D gene unclear. CDR3 size: 14 residues. The germline CDR1 and CDR2 sequences are SGHVS and FNYEAQ. Trimming stripped 3 bases from V and 4 bases from J, with 12 bases between. CDR3: CASSLGNSAETQYF. Written as DNA, the CDR3 is TGTGCCAGCAGCTTGGGTAACAGTGCAGAGACCCAGTACTTC.

The V call is TRBV19, the J call TRBJ2-1; 8 nucleotides align to TRBD2. The CDR3 extends over 14 amino acids. The V gene end was trimmed by 1 base and the J gene end by 14 bases; junction bases not matched to a gene: 10. Germline CDR1 reads LNHDA; CDR2 reads SQIVND (reference sequence). Here the CDR3 DNA reads TGTGCCAGTAGTATAGCTAGCGGGCTAGATGATGAGTTCTTC. Residues: CASSIASGLDDEFF.

This clonotype was detected only a few times. The chain has TRBV4-3 and TRBJ1-2; D is undetermined. Germline CDR1 and CDR2: LGHNA and YSLEER. V lost 1 base and J 7 bases, leaving 10 bases between the germline ends. The CDR3 is 13 amino acids. CDR3 protein: CASSQVLAGGYTF. DNA of the CDR3: TGCGCCAGCAGCCAAGTATTGGCAGGTGGCTACACCTTC.

In the case of this clonotype: The missing conserved phenylalanine or tryptophan at the end of this CDR3 makes a read error likely. The DNA is omitted, as the CDR3 cannot be located on it reliably, and the CDR3 follows TCRdb's listing. V is TRBV7-9 and J is TRBJ2-5. The CDR3 length equals 12 residues, ends included. Germline V gives CDR1 SEHNR, CDR2 FQNEAQ (reference sequence). The CDR3 protein is CASSAERSAQSY.

The J gene is TRBJ2-5, the V gene TRBV11-3; maybe TRBD1 (5 bases). CDR3 length: 12 amino acids. Germline CDR1 SGHNT, CDR2 YENEEA. V was clipped by 0 bases and J by 9 bases, with 8 bases between them. The CDR3 sequence: CASSLDQTAQYF. The DNA of the CDR3 is TGTGCCAGCAGCTTAGACCAGACAGCCCAGTACTTC.

As concerns this clonotype: The germline gene is not matched at one end of the junction; a read error may be the cause. V and J are TRBV7-2 and TRBJ2-3; 8 bases align to TRBD2. CDR3 length equals 14 residues. Germline V gene lookup returns CDR1 SGHTA and CDR2 FQGNSA. CDR3 coding DNA: TGTGCCAGCAGCTTTGCGGGAGGCCGCGAAACGCAGTACTTT. It specifies CASSFAGGRETQYF.